This is a list of T cell receptor beta chains from one sample in a study of blood T cell repertoires in COVID-19. TCRdb's table, derived via immunoSEQ multiplex PCR, lists solely in-frame clones and lacks some. The sample contains 30,000 to 40,000 clones, 75% to 85% of which appear only once. Sequenced: peripheral blood. These receptors originate from a woman aged 70-85 years with acute or convalescent COVID-19. The CDR3 runs from the conserved cysteine through the conserved F or W. The D gene is left open where the match is weak. Size is stated for part of the rows, as once, few or many counts, or as a class when the clone is expanded.

TGCAGCGCCGGACAGTCCTACACAGATACGCAGTATTTT CSAGQSYTDTQYF TRBJ2-3 NA TRBV29-1 NA
TGTGCCAGCAGTACAGAGAGCACAGATACGCAGTATTTT CASSTESTDTQYF TRBJ2-3 NA TRBV25-1 NA
TGTGCCATCAACCGGGGGAACACTGAAGCTTTCTTT CAINRGNTEAFF TRBJ1-1 NA TRBV10-3 NA
TGTGCCAGCAGCAAAAGGAACCTACAGGGCCCCGGTACGGGCGAGCAGTACTTC CASSKRNLQGPGTGEQYF TRBJ2-7 NA TRBV21-1 NA
TGTGCCACCAGTGATTTGCAGGGGAGCGGGAGGTTCTACGAGCAGTACTTC CATSDLQGSGRFYEQYF TRBJ2-7 NA TRBV24-1 TRBD2
TGTGCCAGTAGCCTCGGGACAGGGAACACCTACGAGCAGTACTTC CASSLGTGNTYEQYF TRBJ2-7 NA TRBV19 TRBD1
TGCGCCAGCAGCCTCCGGGGGACTAGCGGAGGGTACAATGAGCAGTTCTTC CASSLRGTSGGYNEQFF TRBJ2-1 NA TRBV4-1 TRBD2
TGTGCCAGCAGTTACTCATCTAGAATACGCGCACCCGAAGCTTTCTTT CASSYSSRIRAPEAFF TRBJ1-1 few TRBV6-5 NA
TGTGCCAGCAGCCTGACAGGGGGTTGGATAGAGACCCAGTACTTC CASSLTGGWIETQYF TRBJ2-5 NA TRBV6-5 TRBD1
TGTGCCAGCTCACGGGAGGTAGAAGCTTTCTTT CASSREVEAFF TRBJ1-1 NA TRBV18 NA
TGTGCCAGTAGTATCCCAGGGGTGGAGTACGAGCAGTACTTC CASSIPGVEYEQYF TRBJ2-7 NA TRBV19 NA
TGTGCCAGCAGTTCGGGAGTCCTGACCGGGGAGCTGTTTTTT CASSSGVLTGELFF TRBJ2-2 NA TRBV28 NA
TGTGCCATCAGTGAGCACGAATGGGGCGGCGAGCAGTACTTC CAISEHEWGGEQYF TRBJ2-7 NA TRBV10-3 NA
TGTGCCAGCAGTTACGACTTTAACAATGAGCAGTTCTTC CASSYDFNNEQFF TRBJ2-1 NA TRBV6-6 NA
TGCGCCAGCAGTCAGGGTCCAGATACGCAGTATTTT CASSQGPDTQYF TRBJ2-3 NA TRBV10-1 NA
TGTGCCAGCAGCCAAGCGGACAGAACCTATGGCTACACCTTC CASSQADRTYGYTF TRBJ1-2 NA TRBV4-2 NA
TGCGCCAGCAGCCCCGCAGGGGGCTTCGGGCAGCCCCAGCATTTT CASSPAGGFGQPQHF TRBJ1-5 NA TRBV5-1 TRBD1
TGTGCCAGCAGTTTAAGTAAGACAGGGAGTATGAACACTGAAGCTTTCTTT CASSLSKTGSMNTEAFF TRBJ1-1 NA TRBV28 TRBD1
TGTGCCAGCAGCTTAGGCCATCCCGGAGGAGGCTACACCTTC CASSLGHPGGGYTF TRBJ1-2 NA TRBV7-9 NA
TGCAGCGGTCGGAGGTTAGACGGCACTGAAGCTTTCTTT CSGRRLDGTEAFF TRBJ1-1 NA TRBV29-1 NA
TGTGCCACCAGCAGCAGGGGTTACGAGCAGTACTTC CATSSRGYEQYF TRBJ2-7 NA TRBV15 NA
TGTGCCAGCAGCTTAAAATTGGGGGCATCGTCCTACGAGCAGTACTTC CASSLKLGASSYEQYF TRBJ2-7 NA TRBV7-2 NA